The 19 T cell receptor beta chains in this list originate from one sample, sequenced in a study of early T cells in non-severe SARS-CoV-2 infection. TCRdb reanalysed the 5' RACE reads using MiXCR and keeps one entry per CDR3 protein. The sample includes nearly 60,000 distinct CDR3 sequences, approximately 12% seen only once; the top ten take approximately 9.8%. What was sequenced was whole blood. The receptors were gathered from an adult who was a healthcare worker with PCR-confirmed SARS-CoV-2 infection or an uninfected control (not recorded which).

Regarding this clonotype: Being one base from a much bigger clone, this may be a read error. The chain couples TRBV7-9 to TRBJ2-1, with D unclear. The germline V gene has CDR1 SEHNR and CDR2 FQNEAQ (reference sequence). This CDR3 comprises 14 residues. CDR3 region: CTSSLAAQTSEQFF. The CDR3 bases are TGTACCAGCAGCTTAGCCGCCCAGACAAGTGAGCAGTTCTTC. The full variable domain, rest sourced from reference TRBV7-9 and TRBJ2-1, is DTGVSQNPRHKITKRGQNVTFRCDPISEHNRLYWYRQTLGQGPEFLTYFQNEAQLEKSRLLSDRFSAERPKGSFSTLEIQRTEQGDSAMYLCTSSLAAQTSEQFFGPGTRLTVL.

Only a few counts were recorded for this clonotype. The chain uses TRBV7-9 and TRBJ1-1; D is possibly TRBD1 (6 bases). The CDR3 length is 14 residues. In germline, CDR1 is SEHNR, CDR2 FQNEAQ (reference sequence). V lost 1 base and J 5 bases, leaving 11 bases between the germline ends. This chain's CDR3 is CASSLGRGWTEAFF. CDR3 sequence (DNA): TGTGCCAGCAGCTTAGGCAGGGGTTGGACTGAAGCTTTCTTT.

This clonotype came up many times. J is TRBJ2-4 and V is TRBV29-1; D not certain. CDR1 and CDR2 from the germline V gene are SQVTM and ANQGSEA. The ends were cut back, 4 bases at V and 4 bases at J, with 8 bases in the middle. This CDR3 spans 12 amino acids. The CDR3 here is CSVGVGKNIQYF. CDR3 DNA sequence: TGCAGCGTTGGCGTCGGTAAAAACATTCAGTACTTC. Filled out from reference TRBV29-1 and TRBJ2-4, the complete variable domain reads SAVISQKPSRDICQRGTSLTIQCQVDSQVTMMFWYRQQPGQSLTLIATANQGSEATYESGFVIDKFPISRPNLTFSTLTVSNMSPEDSSIYLCSVGVGKNIQYFGAGTRLSVL.

This clonotype has at least ten counts. The chain couples TRBV27 to TRBJ2-3; D tentatively reads TRBD1 or TRBD2 (5 bases each). Trimming took off 5 bases at V and 9 bases at J, with 18 bases between the two ends. The CDR3 runs to 14 residues. Germline lookup yields CDR1 MNHEY and CDR2 SMNVEV (reference sequence). The CDR3 loop is CASSEDTTGLTQYF. The CDR3 nucleotides read TGTGCCAGCAGTGAAGACACGACGGGGCTCACGCAGTATTTT.

This clonotype was detected only a few times. The V and J genes are TRBV4-2 and TRBJ2-1; 13 nucleotides match TRBD2. There are 17 residues in the CDR3. The V segment lost 3 bases and the J segment 7 bases; nucleotides outside the gene matches: 9. Looked up from germline, CDR1 is LGHNA and CDR2 is YNFKEQ. The CDR3 bases are TGTGCCAGCAGCCATGATCCCACTAGCGGGGGGGTAAATGAGCAGTTCTTC. It is translated as CASSHDPTSGGVNEQFF.

This clonotype was picked up many times. The rearrangement joins TRBV5-1 to TRBJ2-2; D unclear. The CDR3 covers 13 residues. Germline CDR1 reads SGHRS; CDR2 reads YFSETQ. V was trimmed by 7 bases and J by 5 bases, leaving 12 bases between them. CDR3 in DNA: TGCGCCAGCGGAGCCTCCGCTACCGGGGAGCTGTTTTTT. Translating gives CASGASATGELFF.

This clonotype was picked up a small number of times. The V call is TRBV11-2, the J call TRBJ2-5; 9 bases fit TRBD2. The CDR3 spans 16 residues. Germline values: CDR1 SGHAT, CDR2 FQNNGV. V trimming: 0 bases; J trimming: 2 bases; junction bases outside the gene matches: 4. CDR3 nucleotide sequence: TGTGCCAGCAGCTTAGATGTTCTAGCGGGGCAAGAGACCCAGTACTTC. Translating gives CASSLDVLAGQETQYF.

This clonotype appeared a few times. V and J are TRBV5-8 and TRBJ1-4; no reliable D call. The V gene lost 2 bases and the J gene lost 0 bases, with 5 bases spanning the gap. The CDR3 is made up of 14 amino acids. Germline loops: CDR1 SGHTS, CDR2 YDEGEE. The CDR3 bases are TGTGCCAGCAGCTTAATATCAACTAATGAAAAACTGTTTTTT. Residues: CASSLISTNEKLFF.

The rearrangement uses TRBV20-1 and TRBJ1-2, with unresolved D. V lost 6 bases, J lost 2 bases, and 7 bases lay in between. Per germline, CDR1 DFQATT and CDR2 SNEGSKA (reference sequence). The CDR3 runs to 11 residues. The CDR3 here is CSAQDNYGYTF. The DNA of the CDR3 is TGCAGTGCCCAGGACAACTATGGCTACACCTTC.

The chain has TRBV9 and TRBJ2-1; tentative D call: TRBD2 (6 bases). The V gene lost 4 bases and the J gene lost 6 bases, with 14 bases spanning the gap. CDR1 is SGDLS, CDR2 YYNGEE, per germline. This CDR3 is built from 14 residues. The DNA of the CDR3 is TGTGCCAGCAGCTTGGAGGGCCTTGGCAATGAGCAGTTCTTC. Its protein is CASSLEGLGNEQFF.

This clonotype has only a few counts. V usage is TRBV19 and J usage is TRBJ1-1; D is perhaps TRBD1 (5 bases). V gave up 7 bases and J gave up 4 bases, with 16 bases separating them. The CDR3 totals 14 residues. CDR1 LNHDA and CDR2 SQIVND come from the germline V gene (reference sequence). The CDR3, as DNA: TGTGCCAGTAATTTCGCAGGGCTGGGCACTGAAGCTTTCTTT. Protein: CASNFAGLGTEAFF.

This clonotype was observed at least ten times. The chain couples TRBV29-1 to TRBJ2-1; TRBD2 agrees at 10 bases. Germline lookup yields CDR1 SQVTM and CDR2 ANQGSEA. This CDR3 is built from 14 residues. V dropped 7 bases and J dropped 7; count of bases not matched to a gene: 10. This CDR3 is CSGIAGGIENEQFF. In DNA, the CDR3 is TGCAGCGGAATAGCGGGAGGAATTGAAAATGAGCAGTTCTTC.

The chain links TRBV30 to TRBJ1-5, with D tentatively TRBD1 (5 bases). The CDR3 is 14 residues long. V lost 1 base and J 0 bases, leaving 7 bases between the germline ends. Looked up from germline, CDR1 is GTSNPN and CDR2 is SVGIG (reference sequence). The CDR3 spells CAWSEGYSNQPQHF. The DNA of the CDR3 is TGTGCCTGGAGTGAGGGGTATAGCAATCAGCCCCAGCATTTT.

This clonotype was seen ten or more times. The chain is built from TRBV7-9 and TRBJ1-1; D remains unclear. This CDR3 is 11 amino acids long. The germline V gene has CDR1 SEHNR and CDR2 FQNEAQ (reference sequence). Between the trimmed V and J ends, which lost 1 base and 7 bases, there was a span of 4 bases. CDR3 in amino acids: CASSLGNEAFF. CDR3 DNA: TGTGCCAGCAGCTTAGGAAATGAAGCTTTCTTT.

This clonotype was detected ten times or more. This chain uses TRBV29-1 with TRBJ1-2; the match to TRBD1 covers 7 bases. This CDR3 contains 12 residues. Looked up from germline, CDR1 is SQVTM and CDR2 is ANQGSEA. Trimming cost V 2 bases and J 5 bases; bases outside gene matches: 2. The CDR3 DNA reads TGCAGCGTTGAACAGGGGGGTTATGGCTACACCTTC. Its protein is CSVEQGGYGYTF.

This clonotype was seen more than once but under ten times. The J gene is TRBJ1-6, the V gene TRBV13; D may be TRBD1 (6 bases). V gave up 5 bases and J gave up 5 bases, with 13 bases separating them. The V gene's germline CDR1 is PRHDT and CDR2 FYEKMQ (reference sequence). The CDR3 runs to 15 residues. DNA of the CDR3: TGTGCCAGCAGCACCCGTCACAGGGATAATTCACCCCTCCACTTT. It codes for CASSTRHRDNSPLHF.

The chain joins TRBV3-1 to TRBJ2-7; D is ambiguous. Germline V CDR1 and CDR2: LGHDT, YNNKEL (reference sequence). V was cut by 1 base and J by 7 bases, with 11 bases left in between. CDR3 size: 13 residues. The CDR3 DNA reads TGTGCCAGCAGCCAAGGTCTGCTACTTGAGCAGTACTTC. Translating gives CASSQGLLLEQYF.

The V call is TRBV7-2, the J call TRBJ2-5, with D perhaps matching TRBD1 (5 bases). Germline V gene data show CDR1 as SGHTA and CDR2 as FQGNSA. With 1 base removed from V and 6 bases from J, the gap between germline ends came to 12 bases. This CDR3 is built from 14 residues. This CDR3 reads CASSLGLGVKTQYF. DNA of the CDR3: TGTGCCAGCAGCTTAGGGCTAGGGGTGAAGACCCAGTACTTC.

This clonotype showed up just a few times. The V and J genes are TRBV6-6 and TRBJ2-1; possibly TRBD2 for D (6 bases). The CDR3 loop spans 16 amino acids. V was trimmed by 2 bases and J by 1 base, leaving 12 bases between them. Germline V gives CDR1 MNHNY, CDR2 SVGAGI (reference sequence). Here the CDR3 reads CASSYGGSGSYNEQFF. Here the CDR3 DNA reads TGTGCCAGCAGTTACGGAGGGAGTGGGTCCTACAATGAGCAGTTCTTC.